The 31 T cell receptor beta chains presented below share a single source sample, sequenced in a study of cytomegalovirus exposure and HLA in healthy donors. PCR used 60 Vbeta primers and 13 Jbeta primers. Only in-frame clones appear in the TCRdb table, and some are missing; sequencing was by immunoSEQ multiplex PCR. The sample includes some 190,000 clones, around 76% of them seen just once. The sequencing input was PBMCs. The receptors shown here come from a middle-aged man in good health and CMV-seronegative.

This clone has just a few counts. The chain joins TRBV19 to TRBJ2-5; 12 positions agree with TRBD1. The CDR3 has 16 residues. The trim removed 3 bases at V and 2 bases at J, leaving 4 bases unmatched. The germline gives CDR1 LNHDA, CDR2 SQIVND (reference sequence). The CDR3 protein is CASSISGQGAQETQYF. In nucleotides, the CDR3 is TGTGCCAGTAGTATCTCGGGACAGGGGGCACAAGAGACCCAGTACTTC.

The chain uses TRBV7-9 and TRBJ2-7, with a weak D call TRBD1 (5 bases). V lost 5 bases and J 3 bases, leaving 8 bases between the germline ends. The CDR3 has 12 residues. Germline CDR1 reads SEHNR; CDR2 reads FQNEAQ (reference sequence). Written as DNA, the CDR3 is TGTGCCAGCAGCGCCACAGGCTACGAGCAGTACTTC. It translates to CASSATGYEQYF.

This chain links TRBV11-2 with TRBJ2-3, with D tentatively TRBD2 (6 bases). Trimming pared 0 bases from V and 4 bases from J, leaving 11 bases between. Germline V gene sequence: CDR1 SGHAT, CDR2 FQNNGV. The CDR3 spans 15 residues. The CDR3 protein is CASSLERLGADTQYF. The CDR3 bases are TGTGCCAGCAGCTTAGAGCGACTAGGGGCAGATACGCAGTATTTT.

The rearrangement uses TRBV11-2 and TRBJ1-2; 9 bases are a match to TRBD1. CDR1 is SGHAT and CDR2 is FQNNGV in the germline V gene. Losses at the gene ends were 7 bases for V and 3 bases for J; bases not matched to a gene: 6. CDR3 size: 14 residues. CDR3 protein: CASKMTGGDYGYTF. The CDR3 bases are TGTGCCAGCAAGATGACAGGGGGTGACTATGGCTACACCTTC.

This clone showed up just once. The chain recombines TRBV7-9 with TRBJ1-1; possibly TRBD1 for D (6 bases). The CDR3 totals 14 residues. Germline V gene lookup returns CDR1 SEHNR and CDR2 FQNEAQ (reference sequence). Between the trimmed V and J ends, which lost 2 bases and 2 bases, there was a span of 9 bases. CDR3 sequence reads: CASSLMDRNTEAFF. As DNA, the CDR3 is TGTGCCAGCAGCTTAATGGACAGAAACACTGAAGCTTTCTTT.

The V and J genes are TRBV29-1 and TRBJ2-3; the match to TRBD2 covers 11 bases. The V segment lost 7 bases and the J segment 2 bases; nucleotides outside the gene matches: 8. Germline V lookup: CDR1 SQVTM, CDR2 ANQGSEA. The CDR3 runs 15 residues. For the CDR3, the DNA is TGCAGCGGAACCGGGACTAGCGGAAACACAGATACGCAGTATTTT. This gives the protein CSGTGTSGNTDTQYF.

V gene TRBV19 combines with J gene TRBJ2-7; unclear D gene. Germline V lookup: CDR1 LNHDA, CDR2 SQIVND (reference sequence). The CDR3 contains 11 residues. The V and J ends lost 7 bases and 3 bases respectively, with 7 bases between them. The CDR3 spells CASTSGYEQYF. The CDR3 DNA reads TGTGCCAGTACCTCAGGCTACGAGCAGTACTTC.

A word on this clone: Distinct nucleotide sequences in the sample also encode this CDR3. V usage is TRBV2 and J usage is TRBJ2-1; 7 bases fit TRBD1. J was trimmed by 0 bases and V by 8 bases; bases with no gene match: 4. Germline V gives CDR1 SNHLY, CDR2 FYNNEI. The CDR3 runs to 14 residues. For the CDR3, the DNA is TGTGCCAGCTTACAGGGGAGCTCCTACAATGAGCAGTTCTTC. Translated, it gives CASLQGSSYNEQFF.

In its sample, this clone was seen a few times. This chain links TRBV9 with TRBJ2-1; 7 bases map to TRBD2. Germline assignment: CDR1 SGDLS and CDR2 YYNGEE. V lost 1 base, J lost 7 bases, and 14 bases stayed unmatched. The CDR3 consists of 17 residues. CDR3 in amino acids: CASSVRGGSGVRNEQFF. The CDR3 DNA follows: TGTGCCAGCAGCGTACGAGGCGGGAGTGGGGTCAGGAATGAGCAGTTCTTC.

The rearrangement uses TRBV19 and TRBJ1-2, with D tentatively TRBD1 (6 bases). Between the trimmed V and J ends, which lost 6 bases and 4 bases, there was a span of 12 bases. Germline loops: CDR1 LNHDA, CDR2 SQIVND (reference sequence). This CDR3 is built from 13 residues. The CDR3 loop reads CASRTGQPYGYTF. Written as DNA, the CDR3 is TGTGCCAGTAGAACCGGACAGCCCTATGGCTACACCTTC.

Regarding this clone: This CDR3 is also generated by other DNA sequences in the sample. The chain joins TRBV2 to TRBJ2-3; D might be TRBD2 (5 bases). V gave up 8 bases and J gave up 4 bases, with 13 bases separating them. This CDR3 region has 13 residues. Germline V CDR1 and CDR2: SNHLY, FYNNEI. CDR3 sequence reads: CASETGNADTQYF. Here the CDR3 DNA reads TGTGCCAGCGAGACGGGGAACGCAGATACGCAGTATTTT.

This clone was picked up one time. The chain combines TRBV5-1 with TRBJ2-1; 11 nucleotides align to TRBD2. V lost 4 bases and J lost 3; bases outside the gene matches: 9. The CDR3 contains 17 residues. The germline CDR1 and CDR2 sequences are SGHRS and YFSETQ. The CDR3 DNA sequence: TGCGCCAGCAGCCTTAGACTAGCGGGGAAGAACTACAATGAGCAGTTCTTC. Its translation: CASSLRLAGKNYNEQFF.

V is TRBV27 and J is TRBJ1-5; the match to TRBD1 covers 10 bases. CDR3 length: 15 amino acids. Losses at the gene ends were 6 bases for V and 7 bases for J; bases not matched to a gene: 9. The germline CDR1 and CDR2 sequences are MNHEY and SMNVEV (reference sequence). CDR3 sequence reads: CASRDMTGGGQPQHF. CDR3 DNA: TGTGCCAGCAGGGATATGACAGGGGGCGGACAGCCCCAGCATTTT.

Notes on this clone: Germline is not matched at one junction end, which may reflect a read error. The V and J genes are TRBV7-9 and TRBJ2-7; TRBD2 agrees at 10 bases. The V gene's germline CDR1 is SEHNR and CDR2 FQNEAQ (reference sequence). The CDR3 loop spans 19 amino acids. CDR3 amino acids: CSSSFGGRGSGGTSYEQYF. CDR3 DNA sequence: TGTTCCAGCAGCTTCGGGGGGCGCGGTAGCGGGGGGACCTCCTACGAGCAGTACTTC. Using reference TRBV7-9 and TRBJ2-7 for the parts outside the CDR3, the full variable domain is DTGVSQNPRHKITKRGQNVTFRCDPISEHNRLYWYRQTLGQGPEFLTYFQNEAQLEKSRLLSDRFSAERPKGSFSTLEIQRTEQGDSAMYLCSSSFGGRGSGGTSYEQYFGPGTRLTVT.

The genes are TRBV6-5 and TRBJ2-5; D gene ambiguous. CDR3 length: 12 residues. Trimming pared 8 bases from V and 5 bases from J, leaving 12 bases between. The germline CDR1 and CDR2 sequences are MNHEY and SVGAGI. The CDR3 DNA sequence: TGTGCCAGCGGGTCTAGAGGCGAGACCCAGTACTTC. Translation: CASGSRGETQYF.

The chain uses TRBV2 and TRBJ2-1; no clear D gene. The V gene lost 1 base and the J gene lost 6 bases, with 7 bases spanning the gap. The germline V gene has CDR1 SNHLY and CDR2 FYNNEI. CDR3 length equals 13 residues. CDR3 DNA: TGTGCCAGCAGTGAAGGTACTGGCAATGAGCAGTTCTTC. Its protein product is CASSEGTGNEQFF. Together with reference TRBV2 and TRBJ2-1, the CDR3 gives the full variable domain: EPEVTQTPSHQVTQMGQEVILRCVPISNHLYFYWYRQILGQKVEFLVSFYNNEISEKSEIFDDQFSVERPDGSNFTLKIRSTKLEDSAMYFCASSEGTGNEQFFGPGTRLTVL.

In DNA form, the CDR3 reads TGTGCCAGCAGAAGAAGAACGGGGGCAACTAATGAAAAACTGTTTTTT. Translating gives CASRRRTGATNEKLFF. The chain carries TRBV28 and TRBJ1-4; perhaps TRBD1 as D (5 bases). The CDR3 has 16 residues. Germline assignment: CDR1 MDHEN and CDR2 SYDVKM. V lost 6 bases and J 0 bases, leaving 14 bases between the germline ends.

The chain combines TRBV19 with TRBJ2-1; TRBD2 aligns across 7 bases. Trimming cost V 9 bases and J 1 base; bases outside gene matches: 6. This CDR3 spans 14 amino acids. Germline V lookup: CDR1 LNHDA, CDR2 SQIVND (reference sequence). Here the CDR3 DNA reads TGTGCCAGCAATGACGGGAGGTCCTACAATGAGCAGTTCTTC. Its translation: CASNDGRSYNEQFF.

The chain recombines TRBV5-4 with TRBJ2-1; 9 bases agree with TRBD2. With V trimmed by 2 bases and J by 6 bases, 9 bases remained unmatched. This CDR3 comprises 16 residues. Germline values: CDR1 SGHNT, CDR2 YYREEE (reference sequence). CDR3 amino acids: CASSLPGLAGGNEQFF. DNA of the CDR3: TGTGCCAGCAGCTTACCGGGACTAGCTGGGGGCAATGAGCAGTTCTTC. Combining the CDR3 with reference TRBV5-4 and TRBJ2-1 gives the whole variable domain ETGVTQSPTHLIKTRGQQVTLRCSSQSGHNTVSWYQQALGQGPQFIFQYYREEENGRGNFPPRFSGLQFPNYSSELNVNALELDDSALYLCASSLPGLAGGNEQFFGPGTRLTVL.

This sequence joins TRBV6-5 and TRBJ1-4, with D maybe TRBD1 (6 bases). V lost 6 bases and J lost 2, with 10 bases in between. There are 14 residues in the CDR3. Per the germline V gene, CDR1 is MNHEY and CDR2 is SVGAGI. The chain's CDR3 is CASSPGHTNEKLFF. DNA for the CDR3: TGTGCCAGCAGCCCGGGACATACTAATGAAAAACTGTTTTTT.

The chain couples TRBV5-4 to TRBJ2-1, with D perhaps matching TRBD2 (5 bases). In germline, CDR1 is SGHNT, CDR2 YYREEE (reference sequence). V was shortened by 4 bases and J by 10 bases, with 12 bases between the two germline ends. The CDR3 sequence is 12 residues long. CDR3 coding DNA: TGTGCCAGCAGCCCCCCTAGCATGGAGCAGTTCTTC. Protein sequence: CASSPPSMEQFF.

The J gene is TRBJ2-1, the V gene TRBV27, with 10 nucleotides matching TRBD2. The germline V gene encodes CDR1 MNHEY and CDR2 SMNVEV (reference sequence). The trim removed 1 base at V and 4 bases at J, leaving 1 base unmatched. The CDR3 is 15 residues long. CDR3 in DNA: TGTGCCAGCAGTTTATATAGCGGGGGGTACAATGAGCAGTTCTTC. The encoded protein is CASSLYSGGYNEQFF.

The chain is built from TRBV6-6 and TRBJ1-3; D unresolved. The CDR3 contains 12 residues. Germline CDR1 is MNHNY and CDR2 is SVGAGI (reference sequence). Trimming shortened V by 11 bases and J by 0 bases, and 8 bases separated the two germline ends. CDR3 sequence reads: CAAGSSGNTIYF. CDR3 DNA sequence: TGTGCCGCGGGGAGCTCTGGAAACACCATATATTTT.

This clone is a singleton in its sample. CDR3 amino acids: CASSQAGQGGTGELFF. CDR3 DNA: TGCGCCAGCAGCCAAGCGGGACAGGGAGGGACCGGGGAGCTGTTTTTT. The chain carries TRBV4-3 and TRBJ2-2; 9 nucleotides align to TRBD1. The CDR3 has 16 residues. Unmatched junction bases numbered 5, after V lost 1 base and J lost 5 bases. Germline lookup yields CDR1 LGHNA and CDR2 YSLEER.

A few counts support this clone. The chain is built from TRBV7-8 and TRBJ2-5, with 9 bases that match TRBD2. The CDR3 has 15 amino acids. CDR1 SGHVS and CDR2 FQNEAQ come from the germline V gene. Trimming cost V 5 bases and J 4 bases; bases outside gene matches: 8. The CDR3 nucleotides are TGTGCCAGCAGCCTCAGAAGCGGGGGGCGAGAGACCCAGTACTTC. Amino acid sequence: CASSLRSGGRETQYF.

A single count supports this clone. The chain joins TRBV5-4 to TRBJ2-1, with D perhaps matching TRBD2 (6 bases). Germline CDR1 is SGHNT and CDR2 is YYREEE (reference sequence). V lost 9 bases and J lost 8, with 21 bases in between. CDR3 length equals 14 residues. CDR3 amino acids: CATQWTISRDEQFF. DNA for the CDR3: TGTGCCACCCAGTGGACTATTTCTAGGGATGAGCAGTTCTTC.

The rearrangement links TRBV4-1 to TRBJ1-2, with TRBD1 identical over 9 bases. The V segment lost 4 bases and the J segment 5 bases; nucleotides outside the gene matches: 17. Germline lookup yields CDR1 MGHRA and CDR2 YSYEKL. The CDR3 runs to 18 residues. This CDR3 is CASSLQRDREQRIYGYTF. CDR3 DNA: TGCGCCAGCAGCCTTCAACGGGACAGGGAGCAAAGAATTTATGGCTACACCTTC.

The V and J genes are TRBV5-4 and TRBJ1-3, with a weak D call TRBD1 (5 bases). V lost 2 bases and J 4 bases, leaving 7 bases between the germline ends. The CDR3 runs 13 residues. Looked up from germline, CDR1 is SGHNT and CDR2 is YYREEE (reference sequence). Written as DNA, the CDR3 is TGTGCCAGCAGCTTCGACAGAGGAAACACCATATATTTT. It is translated as CASSFDRGNTIYF.

The chain employs TRBV29-1 and TRBJ2-3, with 7 bases matching TRBD1. Germline-derived CDR1 and CDR2 are SQVTM and ANQGSEA. The CDR3 has 15 amino acids. With 4 bases clipped from V and 0 bases from J, the junction kept 7 bases outside the gene matches. This CDR3 is CSVATGTASTDTQYF. The CDR3 DNA is TGCAGCGTTGCGACCGGGACAGCTAGCACAGATACGCAGTATTTT.

The chain joins TRBV6-1 to TRBJ1-2; 7 nucleotides line up with TRBD1. V lost 7 bases and J lost 1; bases outside the gene matches: 9. Per the germline V gene, CDR1 is MNHNS and CDR2 is SASEGT. The CDR3 totals 15 residues. CDR3 residues: CASTPDRELNYGYTF. The CDR3 DNA sequence: TGTGCCAGCACCCCCGACAGGGAGCTTAACTATGGCTACACCTTC.

V and J are TRBV9 and TRBJ2-5; 7 bases line up with TRBD1. CDR1 is SGDLS, CDR2 YYNGEE, per germline. Unmatched junction bases numbered 7, after V lost 2 bases and J lost 3 bases. CDR3 length: 15 residues. CDR3 sequence (DNA): TGTGCCAGCAGCGTCTCCCCCGGGACAGAAGAGACCCAGTACTTC. Translated, it gives CASSVSPGTEETQYF. The full variable domain, rest sourced from reference TRBV9 and TRBJ2-5, is DSGVTQTPKHLITATGQRVTLRCSPRSGDLSVYWYQQSLDQGLQFLIQYYNGEERAKGNILERFSAQQFPDLHSELNLSSLELGDSALYFCASSVSPGTEETQYFGPGTRLLVL.